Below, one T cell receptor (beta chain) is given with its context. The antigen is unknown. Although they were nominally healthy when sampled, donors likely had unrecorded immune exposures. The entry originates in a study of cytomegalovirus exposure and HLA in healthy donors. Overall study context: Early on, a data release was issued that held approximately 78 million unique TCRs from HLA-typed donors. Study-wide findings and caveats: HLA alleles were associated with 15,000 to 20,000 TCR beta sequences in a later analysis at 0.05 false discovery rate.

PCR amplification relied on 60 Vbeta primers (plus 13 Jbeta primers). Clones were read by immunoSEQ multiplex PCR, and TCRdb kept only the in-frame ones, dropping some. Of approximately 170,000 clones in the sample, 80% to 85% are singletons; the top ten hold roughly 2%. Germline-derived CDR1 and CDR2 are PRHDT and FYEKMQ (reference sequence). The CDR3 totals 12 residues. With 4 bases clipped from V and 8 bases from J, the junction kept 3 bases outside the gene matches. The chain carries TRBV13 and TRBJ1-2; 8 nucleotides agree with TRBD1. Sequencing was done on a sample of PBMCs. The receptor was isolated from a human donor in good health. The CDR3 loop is CASSSGTGGYTF. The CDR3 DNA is TGTGCCAGCAGCTCCGGGACAGGCGGCTACACCTTC.